The 20 T cell receptor beta chains presented below share a single source sample, sequenced in a study of vaccination and CD4 T cells after COVID-19. Sequence data for DNA of cultured CD4+ T cells were generated by the Oncomine TCR Beta short-read assay. TCRdb independently ran MiXCR on the PCR reads; one entry per CDR3 protein. The data hold approximately 20,000 distinct CDR3 sequences, with roughly 50% observed a single time. Treatment of the sample: roughly ten-day PBMC culture with coronavirus spike peptide pools or control peptides (ViraFEST assay). For these TCRs, the target antigens are not known. The sequencing here drew on CD4+ T cells from blood, cultured in vitro, taken after SARS-CoV-2 vaccination. The receptor set was obtained from a human donor who had recovered from COVID-19.

This chain links TRBV28 with TRBJ1-5; D remains ambiguous. Germline lookup yields CDR1 MDHEN and CDR2 SYDVKM. Trimming left V 4 bases short and J 2 bases short, with 6 bases between. This CDR3 has 13 residues. The CDR3 nucleotides read TGTGCCAGCAGTTGGTCAGGCAATCAGCCCCAGCATTTT. It yields the protein CASSWSGNQPQHF. Full variable domain (remainder filled in from reference TRBV28 and TRBJ1-5): DVKVTQSSRYLVKRTGEKVFLECVQDMDHENMFWYRQDPGLGLRLIYFSYDVKMKEKGDIPEGYSVSREKKERFSLILESASTNQTSMYLCASSWSGNQPQHFGDGTRLSIL.

Only one count was recorded for this clonotype. This chain links TRBV5-1 with TRBJ2-5; D perhaps matches TRBD1 (6 bases). This CDR3 is built from 15 residues. The germline V gene has CDR1 SGHRS and CDR2 YFSETQ. V was cut by 0 bases and J by 1 base, with 10 bases left in between. CDR3 in DNA: TGCGCCAGCAGCTTGGCCGGGACATTCCAAGAGACCCAGTACTTC. It specifies CASSLAGTFQETQYF.

The V gene is TRBV11-3, the J gene TRBJ2-5; no definite D call. Germline V gene lookup returns CDR1 SGHNT and CDR2 YENEEA. The V and J ends lost 1 base and 5 bases respectively, with 8 bases between them. This CDR3 comprises 13 residues. CDR3 nucleotides: TGTGCCAGCAGCTTAGTCCTGCGCGAGACCCAGTACTTC. Translation gives CASSLVLRETQYF. Using reference TRBV11-3 and TRBJ2-5 for the parts outside the CDR3, the full variable domain is EAGVVQSPRYKIIEKKQPVAFWCNPISGHNTLYWYLQNLGQGPELLIRYENEEAVDDSQLPKDRFSAERLKGVDSTLKIQPAELGDSAVYLCASSLVLRETQYFGPGTRLLVL.

For this clonotype: Germline and junction disagree at one end, which may indicate a read error. This chain joins TRBV14 and TRBJ2-5; 7 bases map to TRBD1. The CDR3 has 15 amino acids. The germline V gene encodes CDR1 SGHDN and CDR2 FVKESK. This CDR3 reads CTSSQGDILQETQYF. Written as DNA, the CDR3 is TGTACCAGCAGCCAGGGGGACATCCTCCAAGAGACCCAGTACTTC.

The chain joins TRBV2 to TRBJ2-7, with 9 bases aligning to TRBD1. CDR3 size: 13 residues. Per the germline V gene, CDR1 is SNHLY and CDR2 is FYNNEI. The J segment lost 5 bases and the V segment lost 4 bases, leaving 3 bases of the junction unmatched. CDR3 sequence reads: CASSGQGVNEQYF. The CDR3 region has the DNA TGTGCCAGCAGTGGACAGGGGGTCAACGAGCAGTACTTC.

The J gene is TRBJ1-3, the V gene TRBV15; D is perhaps TRBD1 (6 bases). The CDR3 spans 16 residues. Germline values: CDR1 LNHNV, CDR2 YYDKDF (reference sequence). V was shortened by 5 bases and J by 2 bases, with 16 bases between the two germline ends. The CDR3 region is CATSYELQGTGNTIYF. CDR3 coding DNA: TGTGCCACCAGCTACGAACTCCAGGGGACTGGAAACACCATATATTTT.

The sample holds one count of this clonotype. The chain carries TRBV5-6 and TRBJ2-5; no clear D. Trimming shortened V by 0 bases and J by 7 bases, and 13 bases separated the two germline ends. Looked up from germline, CDR1 is SGHDT and CDR2 is YYEEEE. The CDR3 runs 14 residues. This chain's CDR3 is CASSLGRFVVTQYF. Written as DNA, the CDR3 is TGTGCCAGCAGCTTGGGCAGGTTCGTGGTGACCCAGTACTTC.

This clonotype was observed a few times. The chain is built from TRBV6-1 and TRBJ2-5; 8 bases map to TRBD2. The CDR3 length is 14 residues. CDR1 MNHNS and CDR2 SASEGT come from the germline V gene. Trimming took 5 bases from V and 2 from J; bases not matched to a gene: 4. The CDR3 spells CASSHPGGQETQYF. CDR3 in DNA: TGTGCCAGCAGTCACCCGGGGGGGCAAGAGACCCAGTACTTC.

This chain uses TRBV14 with TRBJ1-1, with D unresolved. CDR3 size: 12 residues. The germline gives CDR1 SGHDN, CDR2 FVKESK. Trimming cost V 4 bases and J 5 bases, with 8 bases left between them. DNA for the CDR3: TGTGCCAGCAGCCGGGGTTTTACTGAAGCTTTCTTT. Translated: CASSRGFTEAFF. The full variable domain, its missing parts supplied by reference TRBV14 and TRBJ1-1, is EAGVTQFPSHSVIEKGQTVTLRCDPISGHDNLYWYRRVMGKEIKFLLHFVKESKQDESGMPNNRFLAERTGGTYSTLKVQPAELEDSGVYFCASSRGFTEAFFGQGTRLTVV.

This clonotype was counted a few times. The chain has TRBV7-2 and TRBJ2-5; D is perhaps TRBD2 (5 bases). CDR1 is SGHTA and CDR2 is FQGNSA in the germline V gene. Between the trimmed V and J ends, which lost 5 bases and 4 bases, there was a span of 17 bases. This CDR3 has 15 amino acids. The CDR3: CASSRAPFEGETQYF. CDR3 nucleotides: TGTGCCAGCAGCCGGGCTCCCTTCGAGGGAGAGACCCAGTACTTC.

This clonotype occurred a few times. The chain is built from TRBV6-5 and TRBJ1-1, with no clear D. Germline V gene data show CDR1 as MNHEY and CDR2 as SVGAGI. Between the trimmed V and J ends, which lost 2 bases and 1 base, there was a span of 8 bases. The CDR3 sequence is 14 residues long. This chain's CDR3 is CASSYDPANTEAFF. CDR3 DNA sequence: TGTGCCAGCAGTTACGACCCCGCGAACACTGAAGCTTTCTTT.

The rearrangement joins TRBV20-1 to TRBJ2-7; 11 bases are a match to TRBD2. Losses at the gene ends were 0 bases for V and 4 bases for J; bases not matched to a gene: 2. The CDR3 is made up of 14 amino acids. Germline V gene data show CDR1 as DFQATT and CDR2 as SNEGSKA (reference sequence). CDR3: CSARDSGREYEQYF. The DNA for the CDR3 is TGCAGTGCTAGAGATAGCGGGAGGGAGTACGAGCAGTACTTC.

This clonotype was seen more than once but under ten times. V gene TRBV7-2 combines with J gene TRBJ1-1, with 11 bases matching TRBD1. Germline trimming cut 8 bases from V and 6 bases from J; bases unmatched to any gene: 5. CDR1 and CDR2 from the germline V gene are SGHTA and FQGNSA. The CDR3 consists of 13 residues. CDR3 coding DNA: TGTGCCAGCGGACAGGGGGCGAGGTCTGAAGCTTTCTTT. Protein: CASGQGARSEAFF. The variable domain in full, with the rest retrieved from reference TRBV7-2 and TRBJ1-1, is GAGVSQSPSNKVTEKGKDVELRCDPISGHTALYWYRQSLGQGLEFLIYFQGNSAPDKSGLPSDRFSAERTGGSVSTLTIQRTQQEDSAVYLCASGQGARSEAFFGQGTRLTVV.

In its sample, this clonotype was seen once. As the CDR3 is not closed by the conserved phenylalanine or tryptophan, this likely results from a read error. The chain recombines TRBV11-3 with TRBJ1-2; TRBD1 aligns across 7 bases. There are 14 residues in the CDR3. Germline CDR1 and CDR2: SGHNT and YENEEA. With V trimmed by 0 bases and J by 8 bases, 6 bases remained unmatched. CDR3 sequence (DNA): TGTGCCAGCAGCTTAGATGACAGGGCCTACGGCTACACCCTC. Translation gives CASSLDDRAYGYTL.

This clonotype came up a few times. The chain employs TRBV20-1 and TRBJ1-2, with D tentatively TRBD1 (6 bases). V gave up 0 bases and J gave up 1 base, with 15 bases separating them. This CDR3 is 16 amino acids long. CDR1 is DFQATT, CDR2 SNEGSKA, per germline (reference sequence). The CDR3 loop is CSARDPRRGYNYGYTF. CDR3 sequence (DNA): TGCAGTGCTAGAGACCCCCGTAGGGGGTATAACTATGGCTACACCTTC.

This clonotype has just one count. The V call is TRBV28, the J call TRBJ2-7, with 7 bases identical to TRBD1. The CDR3 is made up of 13 amino acids. V was clipped by 10 bases and J by 5 bases; unmatched bases: 11. CDR1 and CDR2 (germline): MDHEN, SYDVKM. Here the CDR3 DNA reads TGTGCCACAAGACCGACAGGGTTTCACGAGCAGTACTTC. As protein: CATRPTGFHEQYF.

The chain's CDR3 is CASSSAMGNTEAFF. CDR3 in DNA: TGTGCCAGCAGCTCAGCCATGGGGAACACTGAAGCTTTCTTT. The J gene is TRBJ1-1, the V gene TRBV7-6, with D unresolved. The ends were cut back, 4 bases at V and 1 base at J, with 10 bases in the middle. The CDR3 sequence is 14 residues long. CDR1 is SGHVS, CDR2 FNYEAQ, per germline.

The rearrangement joins TRBV20-1 to TRBJ2-7, with D possibly being TRBD2 (6 bases). From germline, CDR1 is DFQATT and CDR2 SNEGSKA (reference sequence). This CDR3 is 13 amino acids long. V lost 5 bases, J lost 0 bases, and 11 bases lay in between. CDR3: CSAGGESSYEQYF. Written as DNA, the CDR3 is TGCAGTGCTGGAGGGGAGAGCTCCTACGAGCAGTACTTC.

Only a few counts were recorded for this clonotype. The rearrangement joins TRBV28 to TRBJ2-7; a weak D match, TRBD2 (5 bases). Per the germline V gene, CDR1 is MDHEN and CDR2 is SYDVKM. The CDR3 sequence is 12 residues long. The V end was cut by 2 bases, the J end by 4 bases, with 6 bases between. Here the CDR3 reads CASSLREYEQYF. The CDR3 coding sequence is TGTGCCAGCAGTTTAAGGGAGTACGAGCAGTACTTC.

The chain combines TRBV10-3 with TRBJ2-7; a weak D match, TRBD2 (6 bases). This CDR3 contains 15 residues. Germline CDR1 ENHRY, CDR2 SYGVKD. Trimming pared 6 bases from V and 0 bases from J, leaving 15 bases between. This chain's CDR3 is CAIRGTGVNSYEQYF. CDR3 DNA sequence: TGTGCCATCAGGGGTACGGGGGTTAACTCCTACGAGCAGTACTTC.